This section outlines one T cell receptor beta chain sequence together with its context. Its antigen is still unknown. This CDR3 comprises 19 residues. The V segment lost 5 bases and the J segment 7 bases; nucleotides outside the gene matches: 22. The V gene's germline CDR1 is MDHEN and CDR2 SYDVKM. The sample comes from a study of T cell responses to AZD1222 COVID-19 vaccine. The assay was immunoSEQ multiplex PCR, and TCRdb's table has in-frame clones only and misses some. This table has more than 95,000 clones, approximately 88% appearing once. Study outcomes and limitations: Targeting of unmutated variant regions was reportedly seen in nearly half of spike-specific TCRs.

The chain recombines TRBV28 with TRBJ2-5; 10 bases agree with TRBD2. Sample: peripheral blood, taken on day 0 of AZD1222 vaccination. The TCR originated in an adult in good health. The CDR3 coding sequence is TGTGCCAGCAGTCACGGGCTAGCGGGAGAACGGGGAAGGGTCTTGACCCAGTACTTC. It codes for CASSHGLAGERGRVLTQYF.